Each of the 5 T cell receptor beta chains below was sequenced from the same sample in a study of post-analysis software for immune sequencing data. For these TCRs, the target antigens are not known. Overall study findings and caveats: Five TRBV segments, TRBV5-6, TRBV5-1 and TRBV20-1 among them, were found more frequent in patients than controls.

Included in the TCR beta cDNA libraries were unique molecular identifiers. TCRdb re-called the PCR reads with MiXCR, one entry per CDR3 protein. Of around 700,000 distinct CDR3 sequences listed, 55% to 60% are singletons. The sequenced material came from blood. All receptors come from a girl aged 2 to 9 with multiple sclerosis.

The V gene is TRBV6-2 or TRBV6-3, the J gene TRBJ1-5; D not resolved. V lost 7 bases, J lost 5 bases, and 9 bases lay in between. The CDR3 is 12 amino acids. From germline, CDR1 is MNHEY and CDR2 SVGEGT. The CDR3 DNA reads TGTGCCAGCAAGGAGAGGGATCAGCCCCAGCATTTT. Residues: CASKERDQPQHF.

V and J are TRBV7-9 and TRBJ2-5; D may be TRBD1 (5 bases). The ends were cut back, 6 bases at V and 3 bases at J, with 14 bases in the middle. The CDR3 runs to 14 residues. The germline V gene encodes CDR1 SEHNR and CDR2 FQNEAQ (reference sequence). CDR3 in DNA: TGTGCCAGCAGACGAGTGGGCAGGGAAGAGACCCAGTACTTC. It codes for CASRRVGREETQYF.

The rearrangement uses TRBV6-1 and TRBJ2-1; 7 bases are shared with TRBD2. The CDR3 consists of 15 residues. The germline CDR1 and CDR2 sequences are MNHNS and SASEGT. J was trimmed by 5 bases and V by 3 bases; bases with no gene match: 7. CDR3 nucleotide sequence: TGTGCCAGCAGTGATAGCGGGCCGGCTAACAATGAGCAGTTCTTC. Amino acid sequence: CASSDSGPANNEQFF.

V usage is TRBV28 and J usage is TRBJ2-7; D remains unclear. The tail of the sequence fits TRBJ2-5 better, so the J call may be wrong. The germline gives CDR1 MDHEN, CDR2 SYDVKM. This CDR3 region has 14 residues. The chain's CDR3 is CASSLWVGKETQYF. The CDR3, as DNA: TGTGCCAGCAGTTTATGGGTAGGGAAAGAGACCCAGTACTTC.

This clonotype has just a few counts. The genes are TRBV29-1 and TRBJ2-5; 9 nucleotides match TRBD1. Germline V gene lookup returns CDR1 SQVTM and CDR2 ANQGSEA. This CDR3 contains 14 residues. Trimming removed 5 bases from V and 2 bases from J; junction bases left unmatched: 6. CDR3 sequence: CSVRTGEGQETQYF. In nucleotides, the CDR3 is TGCAGCGTTAGGACAGGGGAGGGGCAAGAGACCCAGTACTTC.